The entry below gives a single TCR beta chain sequence along with its context. Its antigen remains undetermined. No quality values exist for individual bases; no much larger clone is one base distant. From the cysteine through the phenylalanine, the CDR3 covers 15 amino acids. Only the CDR3 DNA is retained, 45 bases long and in frame from the first base. Trimming leaves V shorter by 7 bases and J shorter by 3 bases, with the junction holding 12 bases beyond the gene matches. The germline V gene provides CDR1 SGHAT and CDR2 FQNNGV. This sample is drawn from a study of T cell responses to AZD1222 COVID-19 vaccine listed by TCRdb under 2021. In terms of the full investigation: TCR sequencing covered about 230 trial participants: 200 to 210 given two doses of AZD1222 and around 25 given two doses of MenACWY control vaccine. Enrollment into the trials was organized by age into subgroups of 18-55, 56-69 and 70-plus years, and those subgroups contained about 160, 30 and 59 TCR-sequenced participants, respectively. Findings and caveats that apply to the study as a whole: Conclusions about previously exposed vaccinees are limited, since just 5 to 7 AZD1222 recipients were seropositive for SARS-CoV-2 at baseline. The 56-69-year group was small, and its depth increase did not reach significance, likely because of low power. Vaccine-associated CD4 TCRs spanned the whole spike protein, with dominant responses in regions 160-218 and 743-854. Most participants were white British and females outnumbered males, and the authors suggested that clonal diversity may have been underestimated. After two AZD1222 doses, spike-specific TCR breadth and depth were significantly higher than at day 0 and than in MenACWY recipients. No day 14 peak-response samples were available, so repertoires were characterized only after the peak T cell response. Reportedly, almost half of the unique spike-specific TCRs recognized epitopes lying outside the regions that are mutated in the B.1.351 and B.1.1.7 variants.

The time point label, read with the paper, signifies: baseline before first vaccination. The treatment or condition tag for this specimen amounts to: meningococcal conjugate vaccine given as trial control. Samples from vaccinated people were obtained from the UK trials COV001 and COV002, which included a single-blind randomized controlled phase 2/3 trial of AZD1222 (ChAdOx1 nCoV-19) in healthy adults. Trial participant PBMC samples were collected at day 0 and day 28 after the second dose for TCRbeta chain sequencing. The CDR3 regions of human TCRbeta chains were analyzed by immunosequencing. The paper's data handling went like this. TCRs in the repertoires were compared against a reference library of SARS-CoV-2-specific TCRs that had been generated with the MIRA antigen-specificity platform. Breadth was defined as the fraction of unique TCRs that were SARS-CoV-2-associated. Depth was defined as the fraction of total T cells that were SARS-CoV-2-associated. Each spike-specific TCR was assigned to its reactive spike region and to a CD4 or CD8 class using the MIRA data. Log10-transformed breadth and depth values were compared by one-way ANOVA with Sidak's multiple comparisons tests. TCRdb's version of the immuneACCESS table is confined to in-frame rearrangements and falls short of the full clone set. An unresolved V gene accounts for under half of the shortfall where checked; the remainder is of unknown origin. V, J and clone size derive from that table, while D and trimming were established from the DNA sequence. The sample table records 100,000 to 150,000 clones; about 90% of these occur just once. Of the sample, 15% to 20% is held by the ten largest clones.

The rearrangement combines TRBV11-2 with TRBJ2-7, with 7 bases matching TRBD1. The material was peripheral blood, obtained on day 0 of MenACWY control vaccination. The sequence derives from an adult in good health. The CDR3 sequence is CASTFLTGIVYEQYF. The base sequence is TGTGCCAGCACCTTTCTGACAGGGATTGTCTACGAGCAGTACTTC.